Listed here is a single T cell receptor beta chain. What it recognizes is unknown. The data were obtained in a study of spatial heterogeneity in lung cancer. Turning to the study itself: Detection consistently yielded more beta chains than alpha chains.

Time point described: sample taken at primary tumor resection. Donors were around 70 untreated early-stage non-small cell lung cancer patients. A unique molecular identifier was attached to every TCR cDNA molecule. TCRdb used MiXCR to reprocess the 5' RACE reads, holding one entry per CDR3 protein. Counted here are more than 10,000 distinct CDR3 sequences, 4% to 6% occurring once; the ten biggest clones make up 35% to 40%. General study results and limits: One measure, the expanded intratumoral alpha and beta TCR count, tracked tumor mutation counts. The recorded estimate of tumor T cell coverage is 6.5% to 7% for alpha chains and more than 11% for beta chains.

This TCR derives from a male donor with early-stage non-small cell lung cancer. The material was lung tumor tissue, obtained at surgery.

CDR3 sequence reads: CASTRAGEANVLTF. The CDR3 DNA reads TGTGCCAGCACCCGGGCAGGGGAGGCCAACGTCCTGACTTTC. The chain has TRBV19 and TRBJ2-6; the D gene is possibly TRBD1 (6 bases). V was clipped by 9 bases and J by 6 bases, with 15 bases between them. CDR1 and CDR2 (germline): LNHDA, SQIVND (reference sequence). CDR3 length: 14 residues.